One sample yielded the 20 T cell receptor beta chains listed below, sequenced in a study of cytomegalovirus exposure and HLA in healthy donors. The PCR used 60 Vbeta and 13 Jbeta primers. Method: immunoSEQ multiplex PCR; TCRdb's copy keeps in-frame clones and lacks some. The top ten clones hold under 10% of a sample with 110,000 or so clones, 73% of them seen once. Input material: PBMCs. Every receptor here comes from a man aged 40-55 years in good health and CMV-seronegative.

The chain uses TRBV4-1 and TRBJ2-7, with D hard to call. Germline-derived CDR1 and CDR2 are MGHRA and YSYEKL. The V and J ends lost 0 bases and 4 bases respectively, with 4 bases between them. CDR3 length: 12 amino acids. The CDR3 nucleotides are TGCGCCAGCAGCCAAGACGGGTACGAGCAGTACTTC. Translated, it gives CASSQDGYEQYF.

This clone was counted once. This chain joins TRBV30 and TRBJ2-3; the match to TRBD2 covers 11 bases. The trim removed 2 bases at V and 2 bases at J, leaving 3 bases unmatched. Germline CDR1 and CDR2: GTSNPN and SVGIG (reference sequence). This CDR3 is 15 amino acids long. For the CDR3, the DNA is TGTGCCTGGAGTAGACTAGCGGGGTCCACAGATACGCAGTATTTT. This gives the protein CAWSRLAGSTDTQYF. The full variable domain, with the rest looked up from reference TRBV30 and TRBJ2-3, is SQTIHQWPATLVQPVGSPLSLECTVEGTSNPNLYWYRQAAGRGLQLLFYSVGIGQISSEVPQNLSASRPQDRQFILSSKKLLLSDSGFYLCAWSRLAGSTDTQYFGPGTRLTVL.

The rearrangement uses TRBV29-1 and TRBJ2-7; 9 bases agree with TRBD1. The CDR3 length is 13 residues. Trimming cost V 4 bases and J 1 base; bases outside gene matches: 2. The germline gives CDR1 SQVTM, CDR2 ANQGSEA. CDR3 nucleotide sequence: TGCAGCGTTGTAGGGACAGGGTCCTACGAGCAGTACTTC. It is translated as CSVVGTGSYEQYF.

This clone was detected a few times. The chain joins TRBV5-1 to TRBJ1-4; 7 nucleotides agree with TRBD1. The trim removed 4 bases at V and 8 bases at J, leaving 14 bases unmatched. Germline V gene sequence: CDR1 SGHRS, CDR2 YFSETQ. The CDR3 is 16 residues long. CDR3: CASSRTTGDAYEKLFF. The CDR3 region has the DNA TGCGCCAGCAGCCGAACCACAGGGGATGCATACGAAAAACTGTTTTTT.

The chain employs TRBV9 and TRBJ2-3, with 7 bases fitting TRBD1. This CDR3 has 16 amino acids. Germline CDR1 is SGDLS and CDR2 is YYNGEE. With 2 bases clipped from V and 3 bases from J, the junction kept 9 bases outside the gene matches. CDR3 loop: CASSVAQGEGTDTQYF. In DNA form, the CDR3 reads TGTGCCAGCAGCGTGGCGCAGGGGGAAGGGACAGATACGCAGTATTTT.

This clone was found a few times. The J gene is TRBJ2-1, the V gene TRBV11-3, with TRBD2 identical over 8 bases. Germline V gene sequence: CDR1 SGHNT, CDR2 YENEEA. J gave up 4 bases and V 5 bases, and 10 bases lay outside the gene matches. CDR3 size: 16 residues. The chain's CDR3 is CASSLYGTSGYNEQFF. The CDR3 DNA follows: TGTGCCAGCAGCCTCTACGGGACTAGTGGTTACAATGAGCAGTTCTTC.

The chain uses TRBV6-6 and TRBJ1-1; no reliable D call. The germline V gene has CDR1 MNHNY and CDR2 SVGAGI (reference sequence). Trimming left V 0 bases short and J 4 bases short, with 3 bases between. The CDR3 loop spans 12 amino acids. CDR3: CASSYSSTEAFF. DNA for the CDR3: TGTGCCAGCAGTTACTCGAGCACTGAAGCTTTCTTT.

This chain joins TRBV5-7 and TRBJ2-1; TRBD2 matches 14 bases. TRBV5-7 counts as an open reading frame of uncertain function. The CDR3 spans 18 residues. J lost 4 bases, V lost 4 bases, and 10 bases had no gene match. CDR3 bases: TGTGCCAGCAGCATGGAACCGGGACTAGCGGGGGATTACAATGAGCAGTTCTTC. It codes for CASSMEPGLAGDYNEQFF.

The V and J genes are TRBV14 and TRBJ2-3; D is ambiguous. Trimming stripped 1 base from V and 4 bases from J, with 9 bases between. Germline V gene lookup returns CDR1 SGHDN and CDR2 FVKESK. The CDR3 has 14 amino acids. The CDR3 loop reads CASSQVYQADTQYF. The CDR3 DNA reads TGTGCCAGCAGCCAAGTTTACCAGGCAGATACGCAGTATTTT.

V gene TRBV10-3 combines with J gene TRBJ2-3; D may be TRBD1 (6 bases). Germline V CDR1 and CDR2: ENHRY, SYGVKD. This CDR3 spans 15 amino acids. V was clipped by 0 bases and J by 5 bases, with 12 bases between them. Here the CDR3 DNA reads TGTGCCATCAGTGAGTCTCAGGGGCTGGTAGATACGCAGTATTTT. It specifies CAISESQGLVDTQYF.

This clone was counted once. The chain employs TRBV11-3 and TRBJ2-3, with D possibly TRBD1 on 5 matching bases. The germline CDR1 and CDR2 sequences are SGHNT and YENEEA. With 1 base removed from V and 1 base from J, the gap between germline ends came to 12 bases. CDR3 length: 16 residues. CDR3 DNA sequence: TGTGCCAGCAGCTTAGGTTCCGGCAGGGGCACAGATACGCAGTATTTT. Residues: CASSLGSGRGTDTQYF.

This clone came up a few times. The chain couples TRBV6-5 to TRBJ2-1, with 10 positions matching TRBD2. CDR3 size: 15 residues. Germline CDR1 reads MNHEY; CDR2 reads SVGAGI. J was trimmed by 6 bases and V by 5 bases; bases with no gene match: 7. CDR3: CASSQQAGGRNEQFF. CDR3 in DNA: TGTGCCAGCAGTCAGCAAGCGGGGGGGCGCAATGAGCAGTTCTTC.

This clone was seen more than once but under ten times. The chain uses TRBV11-2 and TRBJ2-7, with D possibly matching TRBD2 (6 bases). V was trimmed by 1 base and J by 0 bases, leaving 10 bases between them. Per the germline V gene, CDR1 is SGHAT and CDR2 is FQNNGV. The length of the CDR3 is 15 residues. CDR3 residues: CASSLGGGSSYEQYF. CDR3 coding DNA: TGTGCCAGCAGCTTAGGGGGAGGAAGCTCCTACGAGCAGTACTTC.

The J gene is TRBJ2-7, the V gene TRBV7-2; a possible D gene is TRBD1 (7 bases). Germline lookup yields CDR1 SGHTA and CDR2 FQGNSA. The CDR3 covers 16 residues. Deletions cut 0 bases from V and 1 base from J, with 13 bases between. The CDR3 DNA is TGTGCCAGCAGCTTAGCTTCAGGGGGGCTATCCTACGAGCAGTACTTC. This gives the protein CASSLASGGLSYEQYF.

The chain carries TRBV9 and TRBJ1-3; 7 bases are shared with TRBD1. Trimming cost V 6 bases and J 4 bases; bases outside gene matches: 7. The V gene's germline CDR1 is SGDLS and CDR2 YYNGEE. The CDR3 is 14 amino acids. The CDR3 DNA sequence: TGTGCCAGCAACCTCGGACAGGCCGGAAACACCATATATTTT. Translated: CASNLGQAGNTIYF.

V gene TRBV5-1 combines with J gene TRBJ2-1, with D possibly TRBD2 on 6 matching bases. Trimming removed 4 bases from V and 1 base from J, with 9 bases in between. The germline gives CDR1 SGHRS, CDR2 YFSETQ. The CDR3 runs 14 residues. The CDR3 bases are TGCGCCAGCAGCACGGAGGGATCCTACAATGAGCAGTTCTTC. Translation gives CASSTEGSYNEQFF. Full variable domain (rest looked up from reference TRBV5-1 and TRBJ2-1): KAGVTQTPRYLIKTRGQQVTLSCSPISGHRSVSWYQQTPGQGLQFLFEYFSETQRNKGNFPGRFSGRQFSNSRSEMNVSTLELGDSALYLCASSTEGSYNEQFFGPGTRLTVL.

The chain joins TRBV7-9 to TRBJ2-3; 9 bases agree with TRBD2. With V trimmed by 2 bases and J by 2 bases, 5 bases remained unmatched. Germline CDR1 SEHNR, CDR2 FQNEAQ (reference sequence). The CDR3 sequence is 16 residues long. In DNA form, the CDR3 reads TGTGCCAGCAGCTTATTACGACTAGCGGACACAGATACGCAGTATTTT. Its protein is CASSLLRLADTDTQYF.

This clone is a singleton in its sample. The chain is built from TRBV4-2 and TRBJ1-2; weak D call: TRBD1 (5 bases). Germline values: CDR1 LGHNA, CDR2 YNFKEQ. Trimming left V 0 bases short and J 4 bases short, with 12 bases between. The CDR3 runs to 15 residues. In DNA, the CDR3 is TGTGCCAGCAGCCAAGATCTGGGGGGTACCTATGGCTACACCTTC. Translation gives CASSQDLGGTYGYTF.

This sequence joins TRBV6-1 and TRBJ1-5; D call uncertain. Germline loops: CDR1 MNHNS, CDR2 SASEGT. This CDR3 is 13 amino acids long. V was shortened by 8 bases and J by 0 bases, with 8 bases between the two germline ends. The DNA of the CDR3 is TGTGCCAGCCATAGCTATAGCAATCAGCCCCAGCATTTT. Translation gives CASHSYSNQPQHF.

The chain is built from TRBV11-2 and TRBJ2-7, with D possibly matching TRBD2 (6 bases). V was pared by 5 bases and J by 2 bases, with 13 bases between. Germline CDR1 and CDR2: SGHAT and FQNNGV. The CDR3 is 14 residues long. In DNA form, the CDR3 reads TGTGCCAGCAGCGCCCCCGGGGGAGCCTACGAGCAGTACTTC. Encoded protein: CASSAPGGAYEQYF. The variable domain in full, completed from reference TRBV11-2 and TRBJ2-7, reads EAGVAQSPRYKIIEKRQSVAFWCNPISGHATLYWYQQILGQGPKLLIQFQNNGVVDDSQLPKDRFSAERLKGVDSTLKIQPAKLEDSAVYLCASSAPGGAYEQYFGPGTRLTVT.